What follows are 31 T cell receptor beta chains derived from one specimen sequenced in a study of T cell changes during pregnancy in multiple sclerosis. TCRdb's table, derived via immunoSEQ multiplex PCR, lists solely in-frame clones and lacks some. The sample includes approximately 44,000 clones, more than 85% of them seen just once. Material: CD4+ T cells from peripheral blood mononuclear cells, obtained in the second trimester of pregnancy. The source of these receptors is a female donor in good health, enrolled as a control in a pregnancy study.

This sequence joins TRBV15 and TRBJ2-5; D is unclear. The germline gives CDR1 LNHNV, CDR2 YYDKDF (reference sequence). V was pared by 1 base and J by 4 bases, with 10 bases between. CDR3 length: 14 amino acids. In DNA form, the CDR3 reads TGTGCCACCAGCAGAGCCTGGCGGTCAGAGACCCAGTACTTC. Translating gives CATSRAWRSETQYF.

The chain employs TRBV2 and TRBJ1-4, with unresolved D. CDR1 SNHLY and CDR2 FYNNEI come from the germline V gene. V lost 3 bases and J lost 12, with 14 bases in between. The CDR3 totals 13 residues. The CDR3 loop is CASSEEVRTELFF. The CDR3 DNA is TGTGCCAGCAGTGAGGAGGTTCGGACTGAACTGTTTTTT.

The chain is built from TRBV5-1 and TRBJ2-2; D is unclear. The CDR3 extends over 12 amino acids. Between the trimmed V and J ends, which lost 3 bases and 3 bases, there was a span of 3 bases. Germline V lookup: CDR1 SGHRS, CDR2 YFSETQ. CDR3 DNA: TGCGCCAGCAGCTCCTACACCGGGGAGCTGTTTTTT. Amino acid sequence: CASSSYTGELFF.

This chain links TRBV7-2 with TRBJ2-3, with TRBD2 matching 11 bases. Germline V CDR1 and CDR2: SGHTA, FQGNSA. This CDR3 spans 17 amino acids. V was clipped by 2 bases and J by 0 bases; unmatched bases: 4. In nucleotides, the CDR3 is TGTGCCAGCAGCTTATCGGCTAGCGGGAGGAGCACAGATACGCAGTATTTT. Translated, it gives CASSLSASGRSTDTQYF.

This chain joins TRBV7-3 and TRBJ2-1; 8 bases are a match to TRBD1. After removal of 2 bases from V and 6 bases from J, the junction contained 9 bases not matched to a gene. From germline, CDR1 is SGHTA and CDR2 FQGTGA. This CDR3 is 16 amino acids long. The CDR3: CASSLQGAVQGNEQFF. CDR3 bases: TGTGCCAGCAGCTTACAGGGGGCAGTGCAGGGCAATGAGCAGTTCTTC.

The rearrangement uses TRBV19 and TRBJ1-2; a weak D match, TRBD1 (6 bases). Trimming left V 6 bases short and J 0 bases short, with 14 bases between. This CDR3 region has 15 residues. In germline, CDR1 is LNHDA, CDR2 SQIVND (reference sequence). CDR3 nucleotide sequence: TGTGCCAGTAGACCCGGGACACAAACTAACTATGGCTACACCTTC. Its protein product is CASRPGTQTNYGYTF.

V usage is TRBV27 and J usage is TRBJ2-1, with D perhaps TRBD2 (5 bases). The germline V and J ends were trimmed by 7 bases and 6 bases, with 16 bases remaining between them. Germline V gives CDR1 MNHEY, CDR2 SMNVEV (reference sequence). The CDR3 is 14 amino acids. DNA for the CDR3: TGTGCCAGCAAAGAGGGAGCTGAGGGCAATGAGCAGTTCTTC. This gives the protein CASKEGAEGNEQFF.

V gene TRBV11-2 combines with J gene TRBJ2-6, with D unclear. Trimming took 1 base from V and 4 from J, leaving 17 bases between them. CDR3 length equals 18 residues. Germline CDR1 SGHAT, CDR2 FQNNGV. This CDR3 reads CASSLVLQAGGGANVLTF. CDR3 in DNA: TGTGCCAGCAGCTTAGTATTGCAGGCCGGTGGAGGGGCCAACGTCCTGACTTTC.

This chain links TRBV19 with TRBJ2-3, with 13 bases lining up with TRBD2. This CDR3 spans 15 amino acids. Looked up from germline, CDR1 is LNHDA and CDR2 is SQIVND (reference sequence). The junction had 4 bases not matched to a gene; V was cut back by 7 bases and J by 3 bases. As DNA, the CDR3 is TGTGCCAGTAACACGGGACTAGCGGGGACAGATACGCAGTATTTT. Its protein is CASNTGLAGTDTQYF.

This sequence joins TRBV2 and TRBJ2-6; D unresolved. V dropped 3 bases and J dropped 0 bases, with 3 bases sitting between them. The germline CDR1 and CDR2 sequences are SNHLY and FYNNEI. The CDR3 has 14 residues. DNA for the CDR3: TGTGCCAGCAGTGATCGCTCTGGGGCCAACGTCCTGACTTTC. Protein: CASSDRSGANVLTF.

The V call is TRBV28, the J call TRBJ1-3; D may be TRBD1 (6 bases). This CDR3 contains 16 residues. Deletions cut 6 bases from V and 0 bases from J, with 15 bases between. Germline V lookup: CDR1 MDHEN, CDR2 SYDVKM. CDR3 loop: CASRSTGIGSGNTIYF. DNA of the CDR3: TGTGCCAGCAGATCCACAGGGATCGGCTCTGGAAACACCATATATTTT.

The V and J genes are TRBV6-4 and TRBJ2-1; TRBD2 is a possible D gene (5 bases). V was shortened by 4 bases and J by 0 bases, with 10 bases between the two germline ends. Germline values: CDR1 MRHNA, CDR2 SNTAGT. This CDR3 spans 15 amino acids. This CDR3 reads CASSGEGSSYNEQFF. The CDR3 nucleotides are TGTGCCAGCAGTGGTGAGGGTAGCTCCTACAATGAGCAGTTCTTC.

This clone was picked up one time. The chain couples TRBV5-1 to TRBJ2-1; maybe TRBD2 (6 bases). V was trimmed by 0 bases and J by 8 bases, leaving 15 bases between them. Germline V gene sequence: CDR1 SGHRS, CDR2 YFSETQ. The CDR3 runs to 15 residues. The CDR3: CASSLGRETAYEQFF. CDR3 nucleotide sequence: TGCGCCAGCAGCTTGGGACGGGAGACCGCCTATGAGCAGTTCTTC.

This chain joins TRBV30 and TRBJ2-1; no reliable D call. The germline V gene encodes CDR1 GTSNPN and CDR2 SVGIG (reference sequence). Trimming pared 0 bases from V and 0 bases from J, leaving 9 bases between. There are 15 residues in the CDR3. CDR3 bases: TGTGCCTGGAGTGTACCTGGCAGCTCCTACAATGAGCAGTTCTTC. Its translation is CAWSVPGSSYNEQFF.

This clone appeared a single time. Here the CDR3 reads CASSSAPIYEQYF. The CDR3, as DNA: TGTGCCAGCAGCTCAGCCCCCATCTACGAGCAGTACTTC. The chain is built from TRBV7-2 and TRBJ2-7; D is unresolved. CDR1 SGHTA and CDR2 FQGNSA come from the germline V gene. V was cut by 4 bases and J by 3 bases, with 10 bases left in between. There are 13 residues in the CDR3.

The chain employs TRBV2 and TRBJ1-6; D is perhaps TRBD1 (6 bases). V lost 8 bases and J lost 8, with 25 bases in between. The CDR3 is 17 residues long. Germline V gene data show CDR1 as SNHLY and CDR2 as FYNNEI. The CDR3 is CASFRGVRRTEDSPLHF. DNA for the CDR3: TGTGCCAGCTTCCGAGGGGTCCGACGGACAGAGGATTCACCCCTCCACTTT.

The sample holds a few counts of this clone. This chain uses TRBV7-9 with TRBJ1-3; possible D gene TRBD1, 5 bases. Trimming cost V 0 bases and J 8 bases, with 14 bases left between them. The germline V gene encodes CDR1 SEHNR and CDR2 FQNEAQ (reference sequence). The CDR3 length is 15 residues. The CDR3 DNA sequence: TGTGCCAGCAGCTTAGCTTCGACAGAAGGGGACACCATATATTTT. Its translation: CASSLASTEGDTIYF.

CDR3 region: CASSSRRRARGGGYTF. CDR3 DNA sequence: TGTGCCAGCAGCTCCCGGCGGAGGGCCCGAGGGGGCGGCTACACCTTC. The chain links TRBV5-6 to TRBJ1-2; TRBD1 matches at 7 bases. The CDR3 has 16 residues. Looked up from germline, CDR1 is SGHDT and CDR2 is YYEEEE. Unmatched junction bases numbered 16, after V lost 3 bases and J lost 8 bases.

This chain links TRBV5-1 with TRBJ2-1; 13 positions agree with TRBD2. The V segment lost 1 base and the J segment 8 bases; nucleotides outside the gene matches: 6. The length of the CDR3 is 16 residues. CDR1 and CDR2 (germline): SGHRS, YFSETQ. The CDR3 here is CASSLTGTSGVDEQFF. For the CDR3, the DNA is TGCGCCAGCAGCTTGACCGGGACTAGCGGGGTAGATGAGCAGTTCTTC.

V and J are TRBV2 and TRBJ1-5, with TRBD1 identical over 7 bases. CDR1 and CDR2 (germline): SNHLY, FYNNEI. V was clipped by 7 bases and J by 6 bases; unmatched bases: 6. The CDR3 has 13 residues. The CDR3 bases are TGTGCCAGCAACTGGGACAGAAGTCAGCCCCAGCATTTT. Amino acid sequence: CASNWDRSQPQHF.

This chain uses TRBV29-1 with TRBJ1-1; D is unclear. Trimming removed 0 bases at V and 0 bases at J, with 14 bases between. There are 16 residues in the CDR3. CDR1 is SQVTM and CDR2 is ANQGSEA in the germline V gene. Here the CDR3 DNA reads TGCAGCGTTGAAGATCCCCTCGAGAGGGTGAACACTGAAGCTTTCTTT. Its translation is CSVEDPLERVNTEAFF.

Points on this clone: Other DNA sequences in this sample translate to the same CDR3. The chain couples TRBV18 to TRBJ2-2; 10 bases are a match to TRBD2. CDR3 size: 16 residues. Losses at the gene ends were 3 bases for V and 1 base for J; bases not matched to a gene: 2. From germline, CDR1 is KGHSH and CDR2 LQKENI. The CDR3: CASSPASGGNTGELFF. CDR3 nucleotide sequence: TGTGCCAGCTCACCGGCTAGCGGGGGGAACACCGGGGAGCTGTTTTTT.

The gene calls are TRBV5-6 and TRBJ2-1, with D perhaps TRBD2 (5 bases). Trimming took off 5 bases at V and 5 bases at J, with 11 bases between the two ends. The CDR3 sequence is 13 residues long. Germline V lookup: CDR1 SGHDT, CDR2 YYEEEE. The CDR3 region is CASSGRVNNEQFF. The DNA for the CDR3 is TGTGCCAGCAGTGGGCGGGTTAACAATGAGCAGTTCTTC. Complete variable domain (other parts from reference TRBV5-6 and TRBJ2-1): DAGVTQSPTHLIKTRGQQVTLRCSPKSGHDTVSWYQQALGQGPQFIFQYYEEEERQRGNFPDRFSGHQFPNYSSELNVNALLLGDSALYLCASSGRVNNEQFFGPGTRLTVL.

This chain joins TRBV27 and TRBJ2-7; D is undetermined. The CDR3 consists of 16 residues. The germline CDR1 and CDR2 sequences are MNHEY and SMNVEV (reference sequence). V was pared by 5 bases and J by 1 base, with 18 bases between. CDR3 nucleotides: TGTGCCAGCAGTCCGATACTAACTTTTGTATCCTACGAGCAGTACTTC. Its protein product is CASSPILTFVSYEQYF.

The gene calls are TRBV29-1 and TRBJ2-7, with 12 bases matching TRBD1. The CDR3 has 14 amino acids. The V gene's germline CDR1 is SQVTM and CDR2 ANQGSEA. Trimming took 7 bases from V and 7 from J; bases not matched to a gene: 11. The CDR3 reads CSGLSGQGAREQYF. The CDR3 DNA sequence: TGCAGCGGCCTGTCGGGACAGGGGGCGAGAGAGCAGTACTTC.

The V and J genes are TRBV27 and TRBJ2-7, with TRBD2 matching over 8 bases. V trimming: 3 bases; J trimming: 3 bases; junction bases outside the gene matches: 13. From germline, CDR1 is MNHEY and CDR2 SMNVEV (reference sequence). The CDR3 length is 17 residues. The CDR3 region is CASSLRGVGTRGYEQYF. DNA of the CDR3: TGTGCCAGCAGTTTGCGGGGCGTCGGGACTAGAGGCTACGAGCAGTACTTC.

The CDR3 coding sequence is TGTGCCAGCCGCCCGACTAGCGGTTACAATGAGCAGTTCTTC. Translated: CASRPTSGYNEQFF. This chain links TRBV7-2 with TRBJ2-1; TRBD2 aligns across 9 bases. The V segment lost 8 bases and the J segment 4 bases; nucleotides outside the gene matches: 6. Germline V gives CDR1 SGHTA, CDR2 FQGNSA. CDR3 length: 14 residues.

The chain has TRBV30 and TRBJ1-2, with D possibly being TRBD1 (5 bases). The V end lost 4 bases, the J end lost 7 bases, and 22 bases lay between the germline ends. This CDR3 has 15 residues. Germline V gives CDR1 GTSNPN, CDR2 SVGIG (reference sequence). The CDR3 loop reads CAWIHPMGWGGGYTF. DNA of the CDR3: TGTGCCTGGATTCACCCGATGGGCTGGGGGGGTGGCTACACCTTC.

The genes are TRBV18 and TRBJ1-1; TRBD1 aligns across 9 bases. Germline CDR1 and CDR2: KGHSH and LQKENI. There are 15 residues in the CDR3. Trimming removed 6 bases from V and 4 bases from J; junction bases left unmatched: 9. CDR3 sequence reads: CASSLGQGAATEAFF. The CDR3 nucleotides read TGTGCCAGCTCGCTGGGACAGGGAGCGGCCACTGAAGCTTTCTTT.

CDR3 DNA sequence: TGTGCCAGCAGACGCCCAGGGGATAACACTGAAGCTTTCTTT. This translates into CASRRPGDNTEAFF. The chain is built from TRBV6-5 and TRBJ1-1, with D perhaps TRBD1 (6 bases). V dropped 6 bases and J dropped 2 bases, with 13 bases sitting between them. This CDR3 has 14 residues. Germline V CDR1 and CDR2: MNHEY, SVGAGI.

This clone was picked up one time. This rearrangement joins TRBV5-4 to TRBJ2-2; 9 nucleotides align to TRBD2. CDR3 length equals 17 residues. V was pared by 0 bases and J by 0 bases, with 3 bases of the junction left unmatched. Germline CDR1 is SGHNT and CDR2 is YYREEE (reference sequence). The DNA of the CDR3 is TGTGCCAGCAGCTTGGGTAGCGGGGGACCGAACACCGGGGAGCTGTTTTTT. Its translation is CASSLGSGGPNTGELFF.